This T cell receptor (beta chain) was captured by sequencing in a study of T cell responses to AZD1222 COVID-19 vaccine. Points on this clone: Its antigen is currently unknown.

Trimming removed 0 bases at V and 6 bases at J, with 10 bases between. CDR3 length equals 14 residues. CDR1 SGHDT and CDR2 YYEEEE come from the germline V gene. Study-level points and caveats: There were mostly white British donors and more females than males, and clonal diversity was possibly underestimated. Vaccination with two AZD1222 doses was followed by a rise in Spike-specific TCR breadth and depth. Epitopes outside B.1.351 and B.1.1.7 mutated regions reportedly drew nearly half of spike TCRs.

Clones were read by immunoSEQ multiplex PCR, and TCRdb kept only the in-frame ones, dropping some. The table lists around 59,000 clones, roughly nine tenths of them singletons. The sample was peripheral blood, taken 28 days after the second AZD1222 dose. The TCR was taken from an adult who received the AZD1222 COVID-19 vaccine. This chain joins TRBV5-6 and TRBJ1-5; no reliable D call. The CDR3 protein is CASSLAGGVQPQHF. The CDR3 DNA reads TGTGCCAGCAGCTTGGCGGGTGGGGTTCAGCCCCAGCATTTT. The variable domain in full, with the rest retrieved from reference TRBV5-6 and TRBJ1-5, is DAGVTQSPTHLIKTRGQQVTLRCSPKSGHDTVSWYQQALGQGPQFIFQYYEEEERQRGNFPDRFSGHQFPNYSSELNVNALLLGDSALYLCASSLAGGVQPQHFGDGTRLSIL.